The present T cell receptor (beta chain) was sequenced within a study of monozygotic twins with inflammatory bowel disease. The CDR3 totals 14 residues. For this clonotype: Its antigen is not identified.

Starting material for each TCR library was around 3.5 ug of total RNA. Incorporation of UMIs carrying a 6-nucleotide sample barcode was performed by template switching. From its re-call of the 5' RACE reads, TCRdb lists each CDR3 protein once, without DNA. The sample table includes 150,000 to 200,000 distinct CDR3 sequences. The study's findings and limits: Clonotype overlap with others was lower in IBD patients than in healthy twins, a difference that was greatest with disease activity. Compared with healthy co-twins, IBD patients showed reduced TCRbeta repertoire diversity by inverse Simpson.

The specimen sequenced was blood. The TCR comes from a human donor with ulcerative colitis or Crohn's disease, or a healthy co-twin of an affected twin (not recorded which). This chain connects TRBV12-3 or TRBV12-4 to TRBJ2-7; TCRdb indicates TRBD2, and absent DNA this call remains unverified. CDR3 sequence reads: CASSALMGDYEQYF.